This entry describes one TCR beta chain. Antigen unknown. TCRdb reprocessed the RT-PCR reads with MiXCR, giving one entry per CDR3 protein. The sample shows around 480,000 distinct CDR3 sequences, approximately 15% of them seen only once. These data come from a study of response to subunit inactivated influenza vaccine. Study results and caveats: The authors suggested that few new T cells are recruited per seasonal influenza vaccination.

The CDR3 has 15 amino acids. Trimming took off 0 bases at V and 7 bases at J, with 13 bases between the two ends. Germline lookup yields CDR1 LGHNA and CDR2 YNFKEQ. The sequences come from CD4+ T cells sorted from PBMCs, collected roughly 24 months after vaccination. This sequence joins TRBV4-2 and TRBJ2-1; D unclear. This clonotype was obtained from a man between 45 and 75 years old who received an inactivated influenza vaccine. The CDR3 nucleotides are TGTGCCAGCAGCCAAGAGGTTGGAACAATGAATGAGCAGTTCTTC. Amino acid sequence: CASSQEVGTMNEQFF.